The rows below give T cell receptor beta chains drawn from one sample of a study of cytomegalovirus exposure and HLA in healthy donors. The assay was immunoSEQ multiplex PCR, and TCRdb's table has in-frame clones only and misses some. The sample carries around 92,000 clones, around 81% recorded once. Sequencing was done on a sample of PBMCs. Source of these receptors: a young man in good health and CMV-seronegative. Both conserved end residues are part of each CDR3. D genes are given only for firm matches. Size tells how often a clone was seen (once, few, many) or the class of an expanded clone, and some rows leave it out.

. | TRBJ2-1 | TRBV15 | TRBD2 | TGTGCCACCAGCATCGCGGGGGCCTACAATGAGCAGTTCTTC | CATSIAGAYNEQFF
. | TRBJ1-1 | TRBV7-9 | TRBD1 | TGTGCCAGCAGCTCCCGCACAGGGGAAAAAACTGAAGCTTTCTTT | CASSSRTGEKTEAFF
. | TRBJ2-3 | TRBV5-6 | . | TGTGCCAGCAGCTTTTATCCAGGGGCAGATACGCAGTATTTT | CASSFYPGADTQYF
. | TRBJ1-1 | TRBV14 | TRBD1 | TGTGCCAGCAGCCAAGATTGGAGGGGGCGCGACACTGAAGCTTTCTTT | CASSQDWRGRDTEAFF
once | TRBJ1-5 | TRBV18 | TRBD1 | TGTGCCAGCTCACCAGGTCCAGGGGGAAGCAATCAGCCCCAGCATTTT | CASSPGPGGSNQPQHF
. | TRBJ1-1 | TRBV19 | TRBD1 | TGTGCCAGTAGCCTAGGGACAGGGCCTATGGGGACTGAAGCTTTCTTT | CASSLGTGPMGTEAFF
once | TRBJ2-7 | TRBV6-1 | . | TGTGCCAGCAAAGAGGGGGAGTCCTACGAGCAGTACTTC | CASKEGESYEQYF
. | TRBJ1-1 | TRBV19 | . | TGTGCCAGTTCCTTTAGCATCGGGAACACTGAAGCTTTCTTT | CASSFSIGNTEAFF
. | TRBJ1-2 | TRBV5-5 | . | TGTGCCAGCAGCTTGGATTGGGGCGGCTACACCTTC | CASSLDWGGYTF
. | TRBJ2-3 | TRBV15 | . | TGTGCCACCAGCAACTCAGGGGTGGATACGCAGTATTTT | CATSNSGVDTQYF
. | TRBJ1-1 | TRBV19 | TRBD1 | TGTGCCAGTAGTATAGTAACCGGGACAGGCGCTGAAGCTTTCTTT | CASSIVTGTGAEAFF
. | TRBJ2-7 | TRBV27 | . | TGTGCCAGCAGTCCAATCGGAGGGGGCGTTTTCGAGCAGTACTTC | CASSPIGGGVFEQYF
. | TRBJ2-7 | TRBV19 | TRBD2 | TGTGCCAGTAGTATAACTAGCGGGGGGATAAACGAGCAGTACTTC | CASSITSGGINEQYF
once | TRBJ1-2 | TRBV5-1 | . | TGCGCCAGCAGCGCCTCCGTGGGGCAAGGGCATGGCTACACCTTC | CASSASVGQGHGYTF
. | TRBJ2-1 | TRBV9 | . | TGTGCCAGCAGCGTCGACAATGAGCAGTTCTTC | CASSVDNEQFF
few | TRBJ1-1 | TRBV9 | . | TGTGCCAGCAGCGTCCGTATGAACACTGAAGCTTTCTTT | CASSVRMNTEAFF
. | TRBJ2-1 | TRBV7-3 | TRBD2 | TGTGCCAGCAGCTCCCGGACTAGCGGGGGGAACAATGAGCAGTTCTTC | CASSSRTSGGNNEQFF
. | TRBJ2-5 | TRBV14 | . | TGTGCCAGCAGCCAAGTTACGGGAGAGACCCAGTACTTC | CASSQVTGETQYF
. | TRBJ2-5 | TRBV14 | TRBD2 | TGTGCCAGCAGCCAAGTCAACGAGCGGGGGGGAGAGGAGACCCAGTACTTC | CASSQVNERGGEETQYF
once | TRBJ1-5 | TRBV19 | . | TGTGCCAGTAGTATAGACTCGCAGGGTCCCGGGCCCCAGCATTTT | CASSIDSQGPGPQHF
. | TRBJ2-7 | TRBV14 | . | TGTGCCAGCAGCCCGGTGGCACAGACCTCCTACGAGCAGTACTTC | CASSPVAQTSYEQYF
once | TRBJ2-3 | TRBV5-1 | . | TGCGCCAGCTGCGACAGGGCGGGGAATACGCAGTATTTT | CASCDRAGNTQYF
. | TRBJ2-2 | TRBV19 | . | TGTGCCAGTAGTATCTTTAGGGGATCGGCCGGGGAGCTGTTTTTT | CASSIFRGSAGELFF
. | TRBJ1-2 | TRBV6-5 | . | TGTGCCAGCAGTGACCGGGACTCATATGGCTACACCTTC | CASSDRDSYGYTF
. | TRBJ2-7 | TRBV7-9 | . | TGTTCCAGCAGCTTAGGTCCCAGGGGAAGGGACTACGAGCAGTACTTC | CSSSLGPRGRDYEQYF
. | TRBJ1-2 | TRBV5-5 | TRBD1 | TGTGCCAGCAGCCTGGAAGGGGGCCTTAACTATGGCTACACCTTC | CASSLEGGLNYGYTF
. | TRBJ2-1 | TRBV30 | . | TGTGCCTGGAGTGGAGGGGGATCCTACAATGAGCAGTTCTTC | CAWSGGGSYNEQFF
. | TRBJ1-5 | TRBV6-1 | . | TGTGCCAGCAGTGATCTAGGTCGGCGTCAGCCCCAGCATTTT | CASSDLGRRQPQHF
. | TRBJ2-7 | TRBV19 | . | TGTGCCAGTAGTCGCACAGGCCCATCCTACGAGCAGTACTTC | CASSRTGPSYEQYF
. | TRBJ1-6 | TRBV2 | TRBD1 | TGTGCCAGCAGTGCATGGGACAGTGGGAATTCACCCCTCCACTTT | CASSAWDSGNSPLHF
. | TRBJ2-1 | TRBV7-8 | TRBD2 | TGTGCCAGCAGCCCTCAGCGGGGGGTTATGAATGAGCAGTTCTTC | CASSPQRGVMNEQFF
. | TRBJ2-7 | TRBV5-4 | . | TGTGCCAGCAGCGGGCAGGGCCCCTACGAGCAGTACTTC | CASSGQGPYEQYF
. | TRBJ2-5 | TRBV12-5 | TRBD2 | TGTGCTAGTGGTTTACCAGATGCGGGGGTTTCGGAGACCCAGTACTTC | CASGLPDAGVSETQYF
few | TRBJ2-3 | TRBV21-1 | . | TGTGCCAGCAGCAAAGGAACGGGACTAGCGGGGGGGCTAACGGCAGATACGCAGTATTTT | CASSKGTGLAGGLTADTQYF
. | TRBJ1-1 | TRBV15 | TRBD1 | TGTGCCACCAGCAGCCAGGGGGCTTGGACTGAAGCTTTCTTT | CATSSQGAWTEAFF
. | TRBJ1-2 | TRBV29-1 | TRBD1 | TGCAGCGTTAGACAGGGGGATCTTGCTGGCTACACCTTC | CSVRQGDLAGYTF
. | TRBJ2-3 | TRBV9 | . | TGTGCCAGCAGCTTGGGACTCCCGTCAGATACGCAGTATTTT | CASSLGLPSDTQYF
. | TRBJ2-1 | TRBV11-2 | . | TGTGCCAGCAGACACCCGGGACACTACAATGAGCAGTTCTTC | CASRHPGHYNEQFF
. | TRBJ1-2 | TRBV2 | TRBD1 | TGTGCCAGCAGCCTTGACAGGGGTGGCTACACCTTC | CASSLDRGGYTF
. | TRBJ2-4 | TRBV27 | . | TGTGCCACATCCCCTGATACAGGACATCTAGCCAAAAACATTCAGTACTTC | CATSPDTGHLAKNIQYF
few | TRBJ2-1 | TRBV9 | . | TGTGCCAGCAGCGTAGTGGGGACACCTTACAATGAGCAGTTCTTC | CASSVVGTPYNEQFF
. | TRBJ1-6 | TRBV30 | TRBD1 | TGTGCCTGGAGTCTACCCGGGACAGGGTTTACACCCCTCCACTTT | CAWSLPGTGFTPLHF
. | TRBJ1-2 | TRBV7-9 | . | TGTTCCAGCAGCTTAGCAGATACGGGGAATGGCTACACCTTC | CSSSLADTGNGYTF
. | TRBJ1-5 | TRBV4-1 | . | TGCGCCAGCAGCCCTTCGGGGGTCCTAAATCAGCCCCAGCATTTT | CASSPSGVLNQPQHF
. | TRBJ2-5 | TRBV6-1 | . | TGTGCCAGCAGTGAAGTGGGCAGGGGCCTACTTCGAGGGACCCAGTACTTC | CASSEVGRGLLRGTQYF
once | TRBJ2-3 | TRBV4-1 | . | TGCGCCAGCAGAGAGGGAACAGATACGCAGTATTTT | CASREGTDTQYF
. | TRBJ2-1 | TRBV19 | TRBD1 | TGTGCCAGTAGAGAAAACAGGGGCGAGCAGTTCTTC | CASRENRGEQFF
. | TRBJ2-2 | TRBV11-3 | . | TGTGCCAGCAGCTTAGGGACTACTCTCGCCACCGGGGAGCTGTTTTTT | CASSLGTTLATGELFF
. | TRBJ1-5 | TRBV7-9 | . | TGTGCCAGCAGCTTAGGAACTGGTTCTAATCAGCCCCAGCATTTT | CASSLGTGSNQPQHF
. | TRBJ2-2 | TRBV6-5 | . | TGTGCCAGCAGATACACTAACACCGGGGAGCTGTTTTTT | CASRYTNTGELFF
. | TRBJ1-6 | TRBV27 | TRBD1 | TGTGCCAGCAGTCTGGACAGGGAGACCTATAATTCACCCCTCCACTTT | CASSLDRETYNSPLHF
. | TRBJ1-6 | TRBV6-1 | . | TGTGCCAGCAGTGAAGCCAGGGAAGGGGTTTCACCCCTCCACTTT | CASSEAREGVSPLHF
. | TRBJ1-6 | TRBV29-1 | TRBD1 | TGCAGCGTTGGTGGACAGGGATCACCCCTCCACTTT | CSVGGQGSPLHF